This T cell receptor beta chain was observed in a study of T cells expressing NK-cell markers. The V gene's germline CDR1 is MGHRA and CDR2 YSYEKL. CDR3 size: 14 residues. TCRdb reprocessed the 5' RACE reads and keeps a single row for each CDR3 protein, giving no DNA. Seen in this sample are more than 400,000 distinct CDR3 sequences; the ten most common clones hold 7.3%. The specimen was blood T cells: a sorted CD56 or NKG2C T cell subset, CD4+ or CD8+ T cells, or bulk PBMC T cells (not recorded which). The chain couples TRBV4-1 to TRBJ2-5; TCRdb lists TRBD2, though no DNA is available to test this call. This sequence was found in a woman between 18 and 70 years old in good health. CDR3 protein: CASSQDPRIETQYF.